The clone carrying this T cell receptor beta chain was seen only a few times. Authors' analysis steps: Reference gene primer amplification gave estimated nucleated cell counts. Repertoires were generated with immunoSEQ multiplex PCR, while TCRdb's copy carries only in-frame clones and drops some. That table supplies the V and J calls and clone size; D and trimming were determined from the DNA. The table lists some 450,000 clones, about 87% of them singletons. CDR3 length: 13 residues. Trimming cost V 7 bases and J 4 bases, with 11 bases left between them. Germline V gene sequence: CDR1 WSHSY, CDR2 SAAADI. The source of the sample is a study of blood T cell repertoires in COVID-19. Study-level information: COVID-19 samples, acute and convalescent, were from the United States, Italy and Spain. Sample material is recorded as cDNA or gDNA derived from T cells, B-cell-depleted T cells, or PBMCs.

J is TRBJ2-1 and V is TRBV10-2, with D hard to call. Material: peripheral blood. The receptor was derived from a man younger than 35 with COVID-19, enrolled during active disease. The CDR3 bases are TGCGCCAGCAAATTGGGCAGTTACAATGAGCAGTTCTTC. Translating it yields CASKLGSYNEQFF.